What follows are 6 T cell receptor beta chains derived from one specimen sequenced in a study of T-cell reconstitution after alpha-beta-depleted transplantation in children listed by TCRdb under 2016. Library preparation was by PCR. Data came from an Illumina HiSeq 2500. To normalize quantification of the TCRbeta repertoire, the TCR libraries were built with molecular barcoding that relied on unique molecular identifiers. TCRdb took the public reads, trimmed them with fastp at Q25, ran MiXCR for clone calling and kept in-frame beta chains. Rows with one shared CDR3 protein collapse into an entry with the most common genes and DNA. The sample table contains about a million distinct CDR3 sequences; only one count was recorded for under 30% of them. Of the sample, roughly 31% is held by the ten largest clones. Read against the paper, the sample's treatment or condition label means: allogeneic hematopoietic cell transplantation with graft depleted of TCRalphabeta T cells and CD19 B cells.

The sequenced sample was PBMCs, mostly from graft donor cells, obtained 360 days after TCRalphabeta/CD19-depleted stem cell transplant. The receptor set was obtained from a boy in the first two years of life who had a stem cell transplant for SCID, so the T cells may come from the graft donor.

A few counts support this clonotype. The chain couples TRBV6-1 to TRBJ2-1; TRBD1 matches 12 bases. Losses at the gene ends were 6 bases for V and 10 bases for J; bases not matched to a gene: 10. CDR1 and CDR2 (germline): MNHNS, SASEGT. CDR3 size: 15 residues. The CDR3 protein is CASSIPGQGAWEQFF. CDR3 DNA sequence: TGTGCCAGCAGCATCCCGGGACAGGGGGCATGGGAGCAGTTCTTC.

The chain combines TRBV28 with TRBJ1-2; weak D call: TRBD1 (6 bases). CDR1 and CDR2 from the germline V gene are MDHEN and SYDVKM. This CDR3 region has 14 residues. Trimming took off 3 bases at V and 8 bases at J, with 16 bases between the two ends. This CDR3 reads CASSFLHRVGGYTF. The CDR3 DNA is TGTGCCAGCAGTTTCCTACACAGGGTTGGCGGCTACACCTTC.

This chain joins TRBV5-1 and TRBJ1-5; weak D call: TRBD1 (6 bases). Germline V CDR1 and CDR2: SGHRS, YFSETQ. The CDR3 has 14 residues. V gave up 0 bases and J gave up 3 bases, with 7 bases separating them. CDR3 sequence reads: CASSLGTDNQPQHF. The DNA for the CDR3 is TGCGCCAGCAGCTTGGGGACAGACAATCAGCCCCAGCATTTT.

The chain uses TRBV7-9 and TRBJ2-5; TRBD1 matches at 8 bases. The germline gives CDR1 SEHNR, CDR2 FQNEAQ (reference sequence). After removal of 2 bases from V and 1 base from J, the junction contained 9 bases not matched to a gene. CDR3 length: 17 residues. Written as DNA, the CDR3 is TGTGCCAGCAGCTTATCAGGGGGCGCGCGCCTCCAAGAGACCCAGTACTTC. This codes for CASSLSGGARLQETQYF.

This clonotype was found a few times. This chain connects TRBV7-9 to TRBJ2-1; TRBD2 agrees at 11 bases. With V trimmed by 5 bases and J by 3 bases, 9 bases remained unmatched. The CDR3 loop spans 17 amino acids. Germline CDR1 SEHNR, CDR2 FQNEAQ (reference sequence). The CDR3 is CASSPSYLAGGYNEQFF. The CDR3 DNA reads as TGTGCCAGCAGCCCGTCTTACCTAGCGGGGGGCTACAATGAGCAGTTCTTC.

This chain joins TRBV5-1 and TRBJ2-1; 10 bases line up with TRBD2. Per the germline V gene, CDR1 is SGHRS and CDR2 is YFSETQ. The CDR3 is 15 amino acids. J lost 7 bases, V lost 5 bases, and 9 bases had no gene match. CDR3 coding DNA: TGCGCCAGCAGAAAACTAGCGGGGTTACAAAATGAGCAGTTCTTC. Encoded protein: CASRKLAGLQNEQFF.